This TCR beta chain was documented in a study of T cell responses to AZD1222 COVID-19 vaccine. Study-wide context: Second-dose groups at about 4 or about 12 weeks were pooled.

Data came from immunoSEQ multiplex PCR; TCRdb stores just in-frame clones and leaves some out. Altogether roughly 120,000 clones are present, 87% being singletons, with the ten largest covering less than 3.5%. The V gene end was trimmed by 2 bases and the J gene end by 5 bases; junction bases not matched to a gene: 15. The CDR3 runs 18 residues. The V and J genes are TRBV23-1 and TRBJ2-3; 8 nucleotides line up with TRBD2. TRBV23-1 is noted as an ORF with a role that remains uncertain. The receptor was isolated from an adult in good health. The sample here was peripheral blood, taken on day 0 of AZD1222 vaccination. The CDR3 DNA is TGCGCCAGCAGTCAAATCCTATCTGTGGCGGGGGGCCAAGATACGCAGTATTTT. Its translation is CASSQILSVAGGQDTQYF.